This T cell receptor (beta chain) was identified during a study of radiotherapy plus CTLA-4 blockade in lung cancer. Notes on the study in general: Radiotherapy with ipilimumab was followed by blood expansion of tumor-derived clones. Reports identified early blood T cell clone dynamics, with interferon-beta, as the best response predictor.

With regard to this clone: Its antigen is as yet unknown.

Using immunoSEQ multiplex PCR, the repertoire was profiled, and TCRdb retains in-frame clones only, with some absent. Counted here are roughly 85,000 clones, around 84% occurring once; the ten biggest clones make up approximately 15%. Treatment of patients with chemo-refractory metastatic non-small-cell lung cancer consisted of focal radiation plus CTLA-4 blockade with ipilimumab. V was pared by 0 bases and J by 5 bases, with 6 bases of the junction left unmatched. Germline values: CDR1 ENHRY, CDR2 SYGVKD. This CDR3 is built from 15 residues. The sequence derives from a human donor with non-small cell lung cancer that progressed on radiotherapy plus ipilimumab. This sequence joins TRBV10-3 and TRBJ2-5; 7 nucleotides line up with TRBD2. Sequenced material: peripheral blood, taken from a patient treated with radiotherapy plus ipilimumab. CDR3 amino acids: CAISESTSVGETQYF. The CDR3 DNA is TGTGCCATCAGTGAGTCAACTAGCGTGGGCGAGACCCAGTACTTC.